This paragraph covers one T cell receptor (beta chain) sequence. Trimming left V 4 bases short and J 9 bases short, with 13 bases between. CDR3 size: 12 residues. Germline CDR1 reads SEHNR; CDR2 reads FQNEAQ (reference sequence). This sample was taken from a study of shared clonotypes between healthy human individuals. Clones were read by immunoSEQ multiplex PCR, and TCRdb kept only the in-frame ones, dropping some. In the table there are hundreds of thousands of clones, roughly 72% of which are singletons. The healthy adult donors were HIV-negative and reported no recent acute infections or vaccinations.

Sequences were obtained from memory CD4+ T cells sorted from blood. Subset defined: CD45RA-negative fraction. This receptor was obtained from a woman between 25 and 40 years old in good health. This chain links TRBV7-9 with TRBJ2-7; D perhaps matches TRBD1 (5 bases). The CDR3 DNA follows: TGTGCCAGCAGCTCAAGGGGTTCCGGGCAGTACTTC. Protein: CASSSRGSGQYF. The whole variable domain, filled in from reference TRBV7-9 and TRBJ2-7, reads DTGVSQNPRHKITKRGQNVTFRCDPISEHNRLYWYRQTLGQGPEFLTYFQNEAQLEKSRLLSDRFSAERPKGSFSTLEIQRTEQGDSAMYLCASSSRGSGQYFGPGTRLTVT.